This T cell receptor beta chain originates from a study of cytomegalovirus exposure and HLA in healthy donors. Whole-study context: Approximately 85 million unique TCRs from HLA-typed donors made up an early data release. Study conclusions and caveats: Among the most significant clusters, several appeared linked to common viral pathogens in a later analysis. Sequencing probably produced one cluster of sequence variants that were highly shared.

All the people who gave samples were healthy bone marrow donors. In regard to this clone: Its cognate antigen is unknown.

PCR employed 60 Vbeta and 13 Jbeta primers. Profiling relied on immunoSEQ multiplex PCR, and the TCRdb table lists in-frame clones only, not all of them. The sample carries around 120,000 clones, about 68% recorded once. The sequencing sample was made of PBMCs. The receptor comes from a woman in her fifties or sixties in good health and CMV-seropositive.

The chain's CDR3 is CASSRGGGNQPQHF. The DNA of the CDR3 is TGTGCCAGCAGCCGAGGGGGCGGCAATCAGCCCCAGCATTTT. The chain carries TRBV11-2 and TRBJ1-5; TRBD1 aligns across 7 bases. Germline V gene sequence: CDR1 SGHAT, CDR2 FQNNGV. The CDR3 loop spans 14 amino acids. With V trimmed by 5 bases and J by 2 bases, 3 bases remained unmatched.